This T cell receptor beta chain emerged from a study of control samples from healthy donors and cancer patients. Assay used: immunoSEQ multiplex PCR; TCRdb lists only in-frame clones, some missing. The sample has 110,000 or so clones, approximately 90% seen once. CDR3 size: 18 residues. CDR1 is SEHNR and CDR2 is FQNEAQ in the germline V gene (reference sequence). The junction had 12 bases not matched to a gene; V was cut back by 4 bases and J by 1 base. This receptor was obtained from a woman between 45 and 60 years old in good health. Sequences were obtained from blood. The chain uses TRBV7-9 and TRBJ2-7; 11 bases agree with TRBD2. The CDR3 spells CASSSTSGEGTGSYEQYF. Here the CDR3 DNA reads TGTGCCAGCAGCTCGACTAGCGGGGAGGGGACTGGGTCCTACGAGCAGTACTTC.